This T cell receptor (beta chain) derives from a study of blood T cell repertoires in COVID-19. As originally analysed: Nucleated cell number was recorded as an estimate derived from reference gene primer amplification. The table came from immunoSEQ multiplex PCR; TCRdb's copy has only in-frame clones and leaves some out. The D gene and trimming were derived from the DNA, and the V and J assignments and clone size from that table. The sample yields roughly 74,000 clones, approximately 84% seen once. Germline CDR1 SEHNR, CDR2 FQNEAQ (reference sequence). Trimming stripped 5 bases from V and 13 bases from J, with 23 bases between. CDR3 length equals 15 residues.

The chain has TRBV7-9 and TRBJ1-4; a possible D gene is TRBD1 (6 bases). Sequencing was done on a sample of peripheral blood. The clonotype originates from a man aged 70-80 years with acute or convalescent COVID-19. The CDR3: CASSPVGGHHPLLFF. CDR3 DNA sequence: TGTGCCAGCAGCCCCGTTGGGGGCCACCACCCCTTACTGTTTTTT.